This T cell receptor (beta chain) was recovered during a study of T cells in Graves' hyperthyroidism and ophthalmopathy. There were TCR beta CDR3 regions amplified from RNA transcripts. The HTBI primer set was used in a first-round RT-PCR of the TCR CDR3. TCRdb re-analysed the multiplex PCR reads in MiXCR, keeping a single row per CDR3 protein. Of around 350,000 distinct CDR3 sequences listed, approximately 18% were seen once; the top ten hold roughly a third. This clonotype was counted ten times or more. Its target is not known. Findings of the study overall: Separation of ophthalmopathy from stable hyperthyroidism was achieved by a 13 V-J model.

Participants, patients aged 18 to 65, had newly diagnosed hyperthyroidism with a duration under 2 months. The diagnoses drew upon clinical symptoms, serum thyroxine and TRAb, thyroid ultrasound and orbital computed tomography. The J segment lost 6 bases and the V segment lost 2 bases, leaving 12 bases of the junction unmatched. Germline CDR1 reads MNHNS; CDR2 reads SASEGT. This CDR3 region has 17 residues. The receptor's source is a woman in her thirties with Graves' hyperthyroidism that later progressed to Graves' ophthalmopathy. The sequenced sample was blood. The gene calls are TRBV6-1 and TRBJ2-5; TRBD2 aligns across 10 bases. The DNA of the CDR3 is TGTGCCAGCAGTGAACCCTATCGTTCTAGCGGGAGTAAGACCCAGTACTTC. The encoded protein is CASSEPYRSSGSKTQYF.